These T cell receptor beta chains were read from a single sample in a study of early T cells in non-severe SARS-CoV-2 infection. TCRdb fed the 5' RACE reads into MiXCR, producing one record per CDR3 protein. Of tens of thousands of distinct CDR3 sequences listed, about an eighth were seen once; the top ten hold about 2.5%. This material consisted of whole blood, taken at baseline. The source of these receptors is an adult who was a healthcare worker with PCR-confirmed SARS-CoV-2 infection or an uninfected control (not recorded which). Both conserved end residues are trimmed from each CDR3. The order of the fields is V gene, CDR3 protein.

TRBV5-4,ASSLNEKLF
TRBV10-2,ARSPGTGERHGYT
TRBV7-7,ASSPPSRSTDTQY
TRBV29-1,SVVPGAAYEQY
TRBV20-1,SASGTPAQTGANVLT
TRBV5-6,ASSSDRGQKDTQY
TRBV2,ASSEQPPTGELF
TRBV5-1,ASSLGEGGELF
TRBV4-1,ASSQDLALGAQY
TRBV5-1,ASSRTTLGTGRMNTEAF
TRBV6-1,ATRDRNNEQF
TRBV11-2,ASSPVAGGHGDTQY
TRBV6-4,ASSDSSGGNTGELF
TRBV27,ASSPVRDSGGYT
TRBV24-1,ATSEEGRYQPQH
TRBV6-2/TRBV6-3,ASSTGRTEAF
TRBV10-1,ASSESGAAPQY
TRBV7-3,ASSLWASHVYEQY
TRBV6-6,ASSVGQVPNEAF
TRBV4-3,ASSPFSGGNTGELF
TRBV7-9,ASSLAGGRQTQY
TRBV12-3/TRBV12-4,ASKSSGGLSSYNEQF
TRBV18,ASSQPGLAESSSYEQY
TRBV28,ASSLRRGGNQPQH
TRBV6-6,ASSYNNEKLF
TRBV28,ASSLPTGLGPQH
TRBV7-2,ASSPLGQGALRSQPQH
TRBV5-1,ASSLINRASGANVLT
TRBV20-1,SARDPGTDTQY
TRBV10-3,AIYSGREDTIY
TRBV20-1,SASTRDLQF
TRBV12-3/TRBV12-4,ASSPKSRVTGELF
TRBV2,ATQVQVPNQPQH
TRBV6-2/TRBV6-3,ASSFYPEGAFSPLH
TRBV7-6,ASSLLGTEAF
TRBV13,ASSLDRGFSYEQY
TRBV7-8,ASSFFSTGELF
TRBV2,ATGTSGDNEQF
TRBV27,ASSLSPSAGELF
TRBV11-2,ASRYSINHRGRLNTEAF
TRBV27,ASSFWGYEQY
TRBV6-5,ASAFRLSVDEQY
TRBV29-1,SVQGLTEAF
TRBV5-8,ASSPATGPGETQY
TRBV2,ASEVNTEAF
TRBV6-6,ASVGGDRGI
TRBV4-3,ASSEAGTPSPLH